The 21 T cell receptor beta chains below come from one sample, sequenced in a study of blood T cell repertoires in COVID-19. Some clones are missing from TCRdb's copy, which holds only in-frame ones; the method was immunoSEQ multiplex PCR. The profile shows a few hundred thousand clones, approximately 86% of them singletons. Material: peripheral blood. These receptors were collected from a man aged 55 to 69 with acute or convalescent COVID-19.

The chain is built from TRBV7-3 and TRBJ2-6; D possibly corresponds to TRBD1 (6 bases). Per the germline V gene, CDR1 is SGHTA and CDR2 is FQGTGA. Trimming cost V 5 bases and J 1 base, with 12 bases left between them. The CDR3 runs 16 residues. CDR3 in DNA: TGTGCCAGCAGCGTAGACCAGGGGTCTGGGGCCAACGTCCTGACTTTC. Amino acid sequence: CASSVDQGSGANVLTF.

The V gene is TRBV2, the J gene TRBJ2-3, with 8 bases matching TRBD2. CDR1 and CDR2 from the germline V gene are SNHLY and FYNNEI. V trimming: 10 bases; J trimming: 0 bases; junction bases outside the gene matches: 9. The CDR3 contains 15 residues. As DNA, the CDR3 is TGTGCCACCATCGCTAGCGGGCTAAGCACAGATACGCAGTATTTT. Protein sequence: CATIASGLSTDTQYF.

This chain joins TRBV6-6 and TRBJ2-5; the match to TRBD2 covers 8 bases. CDR1 and CDR2 from the germline V gene are MNHNY and SVGAGI (reference sequence). The junction had 5 bases not matched to a gene; V was cut back by 0 bases and J by 2 bases. The CDR3 loop spans 16 amino acids. DNA of the CDR3: TGTGCCAGCAGTTACTCGAATGGCGGGGGGCAAGAGACCCAGTACTTC. It codes for CASSYSNGGGQETQYF.

The chain uses TRBV6-4 and TRBJ1-6, with 8 positions matching TRBD1. The germline V gene has CDR1 MRHNA and CDR2 SNTAGT. The CDR3 is made up of 15 amino acids. Trimming removed 3 bases from V and 6 bases from J; junction bases left unmatched: 4. The CDR3 DNA reads TGTGCCAGCAGTGAAGGGCAGGGGGCTAATTCACCCCTCCACTTT. Amino acids: CASSEGQGANSPLHF.

J is TRBJ2-3 and V is TRBV5-4, with a tentative D call TRBD2 (8 bases). The germline V gene has CDR1 SGHNT and CDR2 YYREEE (reference sequence). V was trimmed by 3 bases and J by 6 bases, leaving 23 bases between them. This CDR3 region has 17 residues. For the CDR3, the DNA is TGTGCCAGCAGCTCAGGGGGTAGCGGGACCTCCGCGGATACGCAGTATTTT. It specifies CASSSGGSGTSADTQYF.

This clone has only a few counts. The chain has TRBV21-1 and TRBJ2-7; TRBD2 is the table's D call, not checked against the DNA. TRBV21-1 is a listed pseudogene. The CDR3 extends over 18 amino acids. This CDR3 reads CASSPYPLRLARGYEQYF. Here the CDR3 DNA reads TGTGCCAGCAGCCCCTACCCCCTAAGACTAGCCCGTGGCTACGAGCAGTACTTC.

This chain joins TRBV25-1 and TRBJ1-1; D might be TRBD1 (5 bases). Per the germline V gene, CDR1 is MGHDK and CDR2 is SYGVNS. Trimming cost V 2 bases and J 6 bases, with 19 bases left between them. This CDR3 has 16 residues. CDR3 sequence reads: CASSEGLAGERAEAFF. Written as DNA, the CDR3 is TGTGCCAGCAGTGAAGGCCTAGCGGGGGAGAGGGCTGAAGCTTTCTTT. Full variable domain (missing parts from reference TRBV25-1 and TRBJ1-1): EADIYQTPRYLVIGTGKKITLECSQTMGHDKMYWYQQDPGMELHLIHYSYGVNSTEKGDLSSESTVSRIRTEHFPLTLESARPSHTSQYLCASSEGLAGERAEAFFGQGTRLTVV.

This chain connects TRBV10-3 to TRBJ2-5; 8 nucleotides match TRBD1. This CDR3 region has 16 residues. Germline-derived CDR1 and CDR2 are ENHRY and SYGVKD. With V trimmed by 5 bases and J by 5 bases, 13 bases remained unmatched. Written as DNA, the CDR3 is TGTGCCATCAGTTCCGGACAGGGCGGGTTTGGGGAGACCCAGTACTTC. Amino acid sequence: CAISSGQGGFGETQYF.

The CDR3 region is CASSPGTGFGIEKLFF. CDR3 sequence (DNA): TGTGCCAGCAGCCCAGGGACAGGGTTTGGTATTGAAAAACTGTTTTTT. V usage is TRBV7-8 and J usage is TRBJ1-4; 9 nucleotides match TRBD1. V shed 5 bases, J shed 7 bases, and the junction held 11 bases outside the gene matches. Germline V gives CDR1 SGHVS, CDR2 FQNEAQ. The CDR3 has 16 residues.

V and J are TRBV2 and TRBJ1-1, with a possible D match to TRBD1 (6 bases). Germline V CDR1 and CDR2: SNHLY, FYNNEI. V was shortened by 10 bases and J by 4 bases, with 22 bases between the two germline ends. This CDR3 contains 15 residues. CDR3 nucleotides: TGTGCCACTCCCTTTTCCCGGGGGGCGGCCACTGAAGCTTTCTTT. This gives the protein CATPFSRGAATEAFF.

The chain is built from TRBV11-2 and TRBJ2-7; D is perhaps TRBD2 (5 bases). Germline V gene lookup returns CDR1 SGHAT and CDR2 FQNNGV. Trimming cost V 2 bases and J 7 bases, with 21 bases left between them. The CDR3 is 16 residues long. Here the CDR3 reads CASSLSALDTPGEQYF. CDR3 DNA: TGTGCCAGCAGCTTATCTGCGCTAGATACCCCGGGGGAGCAGTACTTC.

The CDR3, as DNA: TGTGCCTGGGCCTCGGGACTTGATCAGCCCCAGCATTTT. Translated, it gives CAWASGLDQPQHF. The rearrangement links TRBV30 to TRBJ1-5, with a weak D call TRBD1 (5 bases). This CDR3 is built from 13 residues. Germline CDR1 GTSNPN, CDR2 SVGIG (reference sequence). V was cut by 5 bases and J by 5 bases, with 13 bases left in between.

The genes are TRBV10-1 and TRBJ2-7, with 12 positions matching TRBD1. V shed 3 bases, J shed 5 bases, and the junction held 8 bases outside the gene matches. Germline CDR1 is WNHNN and CDR2 is SYGVQD (reference sequence). The CDR3 sequence is 16 residues long. The CDR3 protein is CASSDLRDRGHHEQYF. The CDR3, as DNA: TGCGCCAGCAGTGACTTGCGGGACAGGGGGCACCACGAGCAGTACTTC.

The V and J genes are TRBV28 and TRBJ1-1, with no clear D. The length of the CDR3 is 13 residues. The germline V and J ends were trimmed by 8 bases and 3 bases, with 13 bases remaining between them. Per the germline V gene, CDR1 is MDHEN and CDR2 is SYDVKM. The CDR3, as DNA: TGTGCCAGCGCCGTGGGCCAGCACACTGAAGCTTTCTTT. Translated: CASAVGQHTEAFF. Supplemented by reference TRBV28 and TRBJ1-1, the full variable domain reads DVKVTQSSRYLVKRTGEKVFLECVQDMDHENMFWYRQDPGLGLRLIYFSYDVKMKEKGDIPEGYSVSREKKERFSLILESASTNQTSMYLCASAVGQHTEAFFGQGTRLTVV.

The chain has TRBV19 and TRBJ1-5; D uncertain. The V end lost 8 bases, the J end lost 2 bases, and 13 bases lay between the germline ends. CDR1 and CDR2 (germline): LNHDA, SQIVND (reference sequence). CDR3 size: 14 residues. CDR3 in amino acids: CASQEGAGNQPQHF. The CDR3 region has the DNA TGTGCCAGTCAGGAGGGTGCAGGCAATCAGCCCCAGCATTTT. Combining the CDR3 with reference TRBV19 and TRBJ1-5 gives the whole variable domain DGGITQSPKYLFRKEGQNVTLSCEQNLNHDAMYWYRQDPGQGLRLIYYSQIVNDFQKGDIAEGYSVSREKKESFPLTVTSAQKNPTAFYLCASQEGAGNQPQHFGDGTRLSIL.

In its sample, this clone was seen once. V usage is TRBV12-3 or TRBV12-4 and J usage is TRBJ2-7, with unresolved D. The CDR3 length is 12 residues. V dropped 4 bases and J dropped 1 base, with 5 bases sitting between them. The CDR3 bases are TGTGCCAGCAGTTACGGGTCCTACGAGCAGTACTTC. Its protein is CASSYGSYEQYF.

The chain employs TRBV5-1 and TRBJ1-2, with 9 nucleotides matching TRBD1. The length of the CDR3 is 13 residues. Germline assignment: CDR1 SGHRS and CDR2 YFSETQ. The V and J ends lost 3 bases and 7 bases, in that order; junction bases with no gene match: 4. CDR3 amino acids: CASSSGTGLGYTF. In DNA, the CDR3 is TGCGCCAGCAGCTCGGGGACAGGGCTTGGCTACACCTTC.

The J gene is TRBJ2-2, the V gene TRBV7-9; D is ambiguous. This CDR3 is built from 13 residues. Germline V gene sequence: CDR1 SEHNR, CDR2 FQNEAQ (reference sequence). Trimming stripped 5 bases from V and 5 bases from J, with 9 bases between. CDR3 coding DNA: TGTGCCAGCAGCATTATAGCTACCGGGGAGCTGTTTTTT. It codes for CASSIIATGELFF.

V usage is TRBV5-4 and J usage is TRBJ2-2; D unclear. The CDR3 length is 13 residues. Trimming took off 4 bases at V and 6 bases at J, with 10 bases between the two ends. Germline CDR1 is SGHNT and CDR2 is YYREEE (reference sequence). The chain's CDR3 is CASSPRDAGELFF. The CDR3 coding sequence is TGTGCCAGCAGCCCACGCGATGCCGGGGAGCTGTTTTTT.

CDR3 DNA sequence: TGTGCCAGCAGTGTGCTCACAGGGGGGTCCTACAATGAGCAGTTCTTC. Its protein product is CASSVLTGGSYNEQFF. The rearrangement links TRBV28 to TRBJ2-1, with 8 nucleotides matching TRBD1. The CDR3 runs 16 residues. Germline V lookup: CDR1 MDHEN, CDR2 SYDVKM. The J segment lost 1 base and the V segment lost 5 bases, leaving 7 bases of the junction unmatched.

The V gene is TRBV3-1 (or the pseudogene TRBV3-2), the J gene TRBJ1-4; 8 bases are a match to TRBD1. CDR1 and CDR2 (germline): LGHDT, YNNKEL (reference sequence). V trimming: 4 bases; J trimming: 8 bases; junction bases outside the gene matches: 6. The CDR3 loop spans 14 amino acids. The CDR3 DNA is TGTGCCAGCAGCCGAGACAGGGGAGACGAAAAACTGTTTTTT. Its protein product is CASSRDRGDEKLFF.